This T cell receptor beta chain was sequenced in a study of early T cells in non-severe SARS-CoV-2 infection. In the study overall: RNA in bulk from unsorted whole blood was sequenced, and chains were unpaired.

Study-level results: Reliance on VDJdb matching favored anti-spike CD8 responses; private and CD4 specificities were missed.

This clonotype was detected many times. The antigen remains undetermined. The protocol attached unique molecular identifiers to individual cDNA molecules. In TCRdb, the 5' RACE reads were re-called with MiXCR into one record per CDR3 protein. Found here are tens of thousands of distinct CDR3 sequences, under 15% of them singletons; the top ten hold 2.7%. The sample in question was whole blood, obtained at baseline. This clonotype was sampled from an adult who was a healthcare worker with PCR-confirmed SARS-CoV-2 infection or an uninfected control (not recorded which).

CDR3 region: CASSLQPNTEAFF. The CDR3, as DNA: TGTGCCAGCAGCCTCCAACCGAACACTGAAGCTTTCTTT. This sequence joins TRBV7-3 and TRBJ1-1, with D unclear. CDR1 is SGHTA, CDR2 FQGTGA, per germline. There are 13 residues in the CDR3. Trimming took off 5 bases at V and 1 base at J, with 8 bases between the two ends.